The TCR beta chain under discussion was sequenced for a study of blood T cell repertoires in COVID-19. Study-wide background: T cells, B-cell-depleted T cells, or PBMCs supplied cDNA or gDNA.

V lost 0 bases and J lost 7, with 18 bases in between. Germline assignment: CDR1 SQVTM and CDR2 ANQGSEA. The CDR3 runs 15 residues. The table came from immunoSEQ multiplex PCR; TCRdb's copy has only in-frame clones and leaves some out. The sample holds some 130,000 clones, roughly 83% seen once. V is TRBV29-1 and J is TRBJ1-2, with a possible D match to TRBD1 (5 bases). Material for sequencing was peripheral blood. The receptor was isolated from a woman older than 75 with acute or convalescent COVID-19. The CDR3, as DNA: TGCAGCGTTGAAGATGGGCATGGGAGGGGAGGTGGCTACACCTTC. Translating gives CSVEDGHGRGGGYTF.